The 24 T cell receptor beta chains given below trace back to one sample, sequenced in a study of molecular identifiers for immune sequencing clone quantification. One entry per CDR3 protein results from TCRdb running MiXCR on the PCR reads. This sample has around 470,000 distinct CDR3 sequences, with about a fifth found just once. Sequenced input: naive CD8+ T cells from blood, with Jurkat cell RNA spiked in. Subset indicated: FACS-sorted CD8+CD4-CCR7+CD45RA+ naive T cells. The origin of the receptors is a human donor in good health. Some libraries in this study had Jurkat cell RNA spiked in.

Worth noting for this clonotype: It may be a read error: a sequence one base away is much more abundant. CDR3 protein: CASSGTGAHEQYF. The CDR3 nucleotides read TGTGCCAGCAGTGGGACAGGGGCCCACGAGCAGTACTTC. The rearrangement joins TRBV12-3 or TRBV12-4 to TRBJ2-7; 10 nucleotides align to TRBD1. The length of the CDR3 is 13 residues. V trimming: 5 bases; J trimming: 5 bases; junction bases outside the gene matches: 3.

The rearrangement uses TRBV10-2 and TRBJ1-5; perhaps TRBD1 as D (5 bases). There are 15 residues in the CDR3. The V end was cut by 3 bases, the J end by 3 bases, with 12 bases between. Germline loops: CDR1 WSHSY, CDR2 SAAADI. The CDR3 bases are TGCGCCAGCAGTGATGTCCGGGGGTCCAATCAGCCCCAGCATTTT. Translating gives CASSDVRGSNQPQHF.

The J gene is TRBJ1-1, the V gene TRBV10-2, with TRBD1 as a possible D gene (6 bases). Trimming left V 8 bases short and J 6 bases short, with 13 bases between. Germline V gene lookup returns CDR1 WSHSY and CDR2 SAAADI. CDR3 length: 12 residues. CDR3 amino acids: CASSDEGAEAFF. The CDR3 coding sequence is TGCGCCAGCTCGGATGAGGGGGCTGAAGCTTTCTTT.

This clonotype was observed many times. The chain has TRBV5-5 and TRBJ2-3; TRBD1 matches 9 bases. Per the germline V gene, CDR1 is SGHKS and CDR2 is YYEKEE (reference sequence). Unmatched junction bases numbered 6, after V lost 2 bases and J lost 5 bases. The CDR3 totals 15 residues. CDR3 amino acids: CASSFRQGVIDTQYF. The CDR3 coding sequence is TGTGCCAGCAGCTTTAGACAGGGGGTAATAGATACGCAGTATTTT.

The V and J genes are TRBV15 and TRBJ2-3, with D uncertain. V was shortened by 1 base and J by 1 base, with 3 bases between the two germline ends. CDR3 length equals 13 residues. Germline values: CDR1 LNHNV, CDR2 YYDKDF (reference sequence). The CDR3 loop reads CATSRVRTDTQYF. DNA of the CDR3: TGTGCCACCAGCAGAGTTCGCACAGATACGCAGTATTTT. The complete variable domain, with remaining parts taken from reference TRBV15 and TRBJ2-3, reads DAMVIQNPRYQVTQFGKPVTLSCSQTLNHNVMYWYQQKSSQAPKLLFHYYDKDFNNEADTPDNFQSRRPNTSFCFLDIRSPGLGDTAMYLCATSRVRTDTQYFGPGTRLTVL.

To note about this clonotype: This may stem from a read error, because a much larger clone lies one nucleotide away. The CDR3 region is CAWGGDQETQYF. DNA for the CDR3: TGTGCCTGGGGTGGTGACCAAGAGACCCAGTACTTC. The chain uses TRBV30 and TRBJ2-5; D gene uncertain. The germline CDR1 and CDR2 sequences are GTSNPN and SVGIG (reference sequence). This CDR3 contains 12 residues. Trimming removed 5 bases at V and 0 bases at J, with 7 bases between.

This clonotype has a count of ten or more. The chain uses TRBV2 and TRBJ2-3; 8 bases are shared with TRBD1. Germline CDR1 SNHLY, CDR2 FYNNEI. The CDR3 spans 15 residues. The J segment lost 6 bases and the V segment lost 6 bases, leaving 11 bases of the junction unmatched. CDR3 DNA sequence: TGTGCCAGCAGCCGGACAGGGCCGAGGTTGGATACGCAGTATTTT. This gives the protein CASSRTGPRLDTQYF.

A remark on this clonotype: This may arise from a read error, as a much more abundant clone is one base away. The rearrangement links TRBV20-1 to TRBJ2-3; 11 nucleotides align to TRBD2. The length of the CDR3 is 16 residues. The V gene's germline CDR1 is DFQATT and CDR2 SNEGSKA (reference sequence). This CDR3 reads CSTRELAGANTDTQYF. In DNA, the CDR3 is TGCAGTACTAGAGAACTAGCGGGGGCAAACACAGATACGCAGTATTTT.

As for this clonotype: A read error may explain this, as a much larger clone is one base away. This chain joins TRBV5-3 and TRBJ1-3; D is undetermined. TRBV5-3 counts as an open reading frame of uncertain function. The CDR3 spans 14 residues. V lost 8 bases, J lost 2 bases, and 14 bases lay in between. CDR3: CASSLDSTGNTIYF. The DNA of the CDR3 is TGTGCCAGCAGCCTTGATTCCACTGGAAACACCATATATTTT.

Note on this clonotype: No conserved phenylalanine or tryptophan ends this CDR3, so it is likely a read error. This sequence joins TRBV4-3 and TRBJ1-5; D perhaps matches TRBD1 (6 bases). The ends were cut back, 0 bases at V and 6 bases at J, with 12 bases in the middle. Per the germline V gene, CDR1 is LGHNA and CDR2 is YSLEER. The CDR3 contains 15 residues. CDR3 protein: CASSQDKGGAQPQHS. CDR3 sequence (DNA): TGCGCCAGCAGCCAAGATAAGGGGGGGGCTCAGCCCCAGCATTCT.

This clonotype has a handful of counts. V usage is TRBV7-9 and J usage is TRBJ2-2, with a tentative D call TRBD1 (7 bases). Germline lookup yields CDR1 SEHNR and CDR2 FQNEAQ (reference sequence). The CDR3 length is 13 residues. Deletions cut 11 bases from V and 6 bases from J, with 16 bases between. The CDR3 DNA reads TGTGCCGGAGGGACAGCTGAGGCCGGGGAGCTGTTTTTT. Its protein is CAGGTAEAGELFF.

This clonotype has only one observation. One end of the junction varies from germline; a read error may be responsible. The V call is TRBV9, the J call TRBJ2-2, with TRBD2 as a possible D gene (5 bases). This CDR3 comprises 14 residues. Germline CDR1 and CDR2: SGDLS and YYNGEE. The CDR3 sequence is CAGSVGGNTGELFF. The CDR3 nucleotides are TGTGCCGGCAGCGTAGGAGGGAACACCGGGGAGCTGTTTTTT.

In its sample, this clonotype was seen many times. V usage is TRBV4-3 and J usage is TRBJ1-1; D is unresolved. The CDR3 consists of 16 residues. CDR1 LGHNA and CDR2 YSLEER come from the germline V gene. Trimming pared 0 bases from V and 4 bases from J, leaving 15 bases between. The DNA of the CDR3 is TGCGCCAGCAGCCAAGATTATGGTGGAGGGCCCACTGAAGCTTTCTTT. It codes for CASSQDYGGGPTEAFF.

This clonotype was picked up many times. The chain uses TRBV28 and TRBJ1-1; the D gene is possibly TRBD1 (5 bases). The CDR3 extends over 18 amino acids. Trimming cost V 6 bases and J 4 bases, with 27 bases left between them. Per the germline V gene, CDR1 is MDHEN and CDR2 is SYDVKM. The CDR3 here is CASSLKPVLTVIGTEAFF. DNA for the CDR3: TGTGCCAGCAGCCTAAAGCCGGTTTTGACAGTAATAGGCACTGAAGCTTTCTTT.

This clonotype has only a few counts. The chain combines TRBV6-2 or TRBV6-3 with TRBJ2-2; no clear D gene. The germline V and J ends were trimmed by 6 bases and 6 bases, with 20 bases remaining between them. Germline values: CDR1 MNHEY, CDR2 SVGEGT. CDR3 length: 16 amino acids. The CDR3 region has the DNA TGTGCCAGCAGCTTATTCGCTGGTGGGGAAGCCGGGGAGCTGTTTTTT. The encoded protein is CASSLFAGGEAGELFF.

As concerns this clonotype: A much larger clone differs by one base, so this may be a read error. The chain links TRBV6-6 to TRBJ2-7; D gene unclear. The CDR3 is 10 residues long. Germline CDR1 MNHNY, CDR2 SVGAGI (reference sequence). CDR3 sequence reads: CVSSHGGQYF. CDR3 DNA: TGTGTCAGCAGCCACGGTGGGCAGTACTTC.

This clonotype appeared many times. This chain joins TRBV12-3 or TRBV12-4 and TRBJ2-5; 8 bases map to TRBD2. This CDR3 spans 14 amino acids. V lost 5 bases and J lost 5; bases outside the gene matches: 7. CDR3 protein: CASSPGTRKETQYF. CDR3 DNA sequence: TGTGCCAGCAGTCCTGGGACTAGAAAGGAGACCCAGTACTTC.

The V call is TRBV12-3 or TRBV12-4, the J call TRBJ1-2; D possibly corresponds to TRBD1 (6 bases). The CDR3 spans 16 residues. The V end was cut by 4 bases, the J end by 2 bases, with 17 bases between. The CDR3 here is CASSSQNRDPNYGYTF. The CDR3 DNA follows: TGTGCCAGCAGTTCACAAAACAGGGACCCCAACTATGGCTACACCTTC.

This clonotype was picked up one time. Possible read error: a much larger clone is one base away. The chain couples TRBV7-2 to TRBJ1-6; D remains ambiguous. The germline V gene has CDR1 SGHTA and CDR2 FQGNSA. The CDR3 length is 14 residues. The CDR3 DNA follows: TGTGCCAGCAGTGGGAGCTCCTATAATTCACCCCTCCGCTTT. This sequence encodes CASSGSSYNSPLRF.

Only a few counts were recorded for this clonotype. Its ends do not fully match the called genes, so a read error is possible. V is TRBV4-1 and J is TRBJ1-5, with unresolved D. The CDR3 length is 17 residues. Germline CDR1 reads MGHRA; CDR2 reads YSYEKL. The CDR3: CASSQKEGLPGDQHQHF. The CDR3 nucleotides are TGCGCCAGCAGCCAAAAGGAGGGCCTTCCCGGGGATCAGCACCAGCATTTT.

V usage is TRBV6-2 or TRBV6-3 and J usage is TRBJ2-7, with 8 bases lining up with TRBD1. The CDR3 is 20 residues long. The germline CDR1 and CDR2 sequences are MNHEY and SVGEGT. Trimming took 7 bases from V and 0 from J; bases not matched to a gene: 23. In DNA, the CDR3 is TGTGCCAGCATTCACCCTACGGGGACAGGAACATTCTTCCCCTCCTACGAGCAGTACTTC. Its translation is CASIHPTGTGTFFPSYEQYF.

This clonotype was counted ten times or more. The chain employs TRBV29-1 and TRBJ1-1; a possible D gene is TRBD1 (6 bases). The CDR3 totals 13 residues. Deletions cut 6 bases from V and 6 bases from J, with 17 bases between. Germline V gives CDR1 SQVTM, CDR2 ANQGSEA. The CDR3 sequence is CSVSTGIVPEAFF. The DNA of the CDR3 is TGCAGCGTCAGCACAGGGATCGTCCCTGAAGCTTTCTTT.

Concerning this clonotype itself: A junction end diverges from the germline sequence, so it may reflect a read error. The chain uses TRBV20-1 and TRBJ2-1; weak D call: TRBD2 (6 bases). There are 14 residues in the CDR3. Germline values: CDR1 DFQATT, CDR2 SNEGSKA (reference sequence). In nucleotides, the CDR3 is TGCAGTGCTAGAGCGGGAGCATCCTACAATAAGCAGTTCTTC. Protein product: CSARAGASYNKQFF.

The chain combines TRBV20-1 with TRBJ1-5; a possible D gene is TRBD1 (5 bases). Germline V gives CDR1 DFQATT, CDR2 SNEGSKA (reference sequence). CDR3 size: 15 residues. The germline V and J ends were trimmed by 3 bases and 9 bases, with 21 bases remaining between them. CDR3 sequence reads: CSASPTGGLGRPQHF. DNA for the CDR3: TGCAGTGCTAGTCCCACAGGAGGCCTAGGGCGGCCCCAGCATTTT.